This TCR beta chain is from a study of cytomegalovirus exposure and HLA in healthy donors. The wider study: HLA-typed donors contributed 80 million to 85 million unique TCRs, which were held in an early data release. The study, taken as a whole, reports: Cytomegalovirus-associated TCR beta chains were listed, numbering 150 to 200. In a later analysis, specific HLA alleles were associated with under 20,000 TCR beta sequences at a 0.05 false discovery rate.

PCR employed 60 Vbeta and 13 Jbeta primers. Original analysis: Unique TCR beta chains numbered roughly 80 million in a later analysis, with around 12 million shared. TCRdb's copy holds only in-frame clones and misses some; the assay was immunoSEQ multiplex PCR. That table gives V, J and clone size, and the DNA gave D and trimming. Among around 120,000 clones listed, roughly 80% were seen once. To note about this clone: Its antigen is still unknown.

The sequenced sample was PBMCs. This clonotype was obtained from a woman aged 40 to 55 in good health and CMV-seropositive.

This CDR3 is CASSLNQGRGETQYF. The CDR3 DNA sequence: TGTGCCAGCAGCTTGAACCAGGGGCGCGGAGAGACCCAGTACTTC. The chain links TRBV5-4 to TRBJ2-5; the D gene is possibly TRBD1 (6 bases). This CDR3 is built from 15 residues. Germline V gene lookup returns CDR1 SGHNT and CDR2 YYREEE (reference sequence). The germline V and J ends were trimmed by 1 base and 4 bases, with 14 bases remaining between them. Filled out from reference TRBV5-4 and TRBJ2-5, the complete variable domain reads ETGVTQSPTHLIKTRGQQVTLRCSSQSGHNTVSWYQQALGQGPQFIFQYYREEENGRGNFPPRFSGLQFPNYSSELNVNALELDDSALYLCASSLNQGRGETQYFGPGTRLLVL.